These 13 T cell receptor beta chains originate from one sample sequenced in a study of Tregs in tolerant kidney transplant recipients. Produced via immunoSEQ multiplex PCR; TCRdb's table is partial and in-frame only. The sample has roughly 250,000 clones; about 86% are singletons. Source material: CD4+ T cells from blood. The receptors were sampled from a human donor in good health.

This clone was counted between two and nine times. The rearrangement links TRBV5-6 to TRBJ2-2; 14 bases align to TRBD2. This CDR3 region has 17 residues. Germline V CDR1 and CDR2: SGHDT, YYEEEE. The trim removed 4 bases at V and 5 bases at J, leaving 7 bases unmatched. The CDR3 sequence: CASSTGLAGGFTGELFF. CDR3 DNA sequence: TGTGCCAGCAGCACCGGACTAGCGGGGGGTTTTACCGGGGAGCTGTTTTTT. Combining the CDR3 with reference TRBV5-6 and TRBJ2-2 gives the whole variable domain DAGVTQSPTHLIKTRGQQVTLRCSPKSGHDTVSWYQQALGQGPQFIFQYYEEEERQRGNFPDRFSGHQFPNYSSELNVNALLLGDSALYLCASSTGLAGGFTGELFFGEGSRLTVL.

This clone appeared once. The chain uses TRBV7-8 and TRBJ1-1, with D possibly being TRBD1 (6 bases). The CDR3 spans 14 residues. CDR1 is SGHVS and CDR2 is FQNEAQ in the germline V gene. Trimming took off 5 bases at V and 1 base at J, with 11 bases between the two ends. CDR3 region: CASSGRTENTEAFF. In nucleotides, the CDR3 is TGTGCCAGCAGCGGGAGGACAGAGAACACTGAAGCTTTCTTT.

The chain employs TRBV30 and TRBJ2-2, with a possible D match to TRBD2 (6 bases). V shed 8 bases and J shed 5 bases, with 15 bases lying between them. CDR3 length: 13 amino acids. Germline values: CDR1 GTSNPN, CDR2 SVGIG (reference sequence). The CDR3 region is CAGRGLRTGELFF. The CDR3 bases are TGTGCCGGAAGGGGACTGAGGACCGGGGAGCTGTTTTTT. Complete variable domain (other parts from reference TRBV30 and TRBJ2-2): SQTIHQWPATLVQPVGSPLSLECTVEGTSNPNLYWYRQAAGRGLQLLFYSVGIGQISSEVPQNLSASRPQDRQFILSSKKLLLSDSGFYLCAGRGLRTGELFFGEGSRLTVL.

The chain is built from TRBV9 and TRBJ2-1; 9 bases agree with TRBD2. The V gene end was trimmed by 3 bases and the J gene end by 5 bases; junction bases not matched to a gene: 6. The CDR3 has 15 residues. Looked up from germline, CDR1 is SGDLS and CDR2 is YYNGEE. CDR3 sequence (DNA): TGTGCCAGCAGCGGTGGGACTAGCCGGAACAATGAGCAGTTCTTC. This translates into CASSGGTSRNNEQFF.

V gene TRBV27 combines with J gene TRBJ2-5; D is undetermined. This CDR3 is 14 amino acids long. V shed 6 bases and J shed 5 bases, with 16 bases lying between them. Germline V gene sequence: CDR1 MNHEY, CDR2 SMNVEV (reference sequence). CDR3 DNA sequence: TGTGCCAGCAGGGATCCCAGCCCCTTGGAGACCCAGTACTTC. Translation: CASRDPSPLETQYF.

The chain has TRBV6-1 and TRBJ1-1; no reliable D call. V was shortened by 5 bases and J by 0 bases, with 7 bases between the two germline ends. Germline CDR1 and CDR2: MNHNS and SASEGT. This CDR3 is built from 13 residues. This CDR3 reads CASSPRLNTEAFF. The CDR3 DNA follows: TGTGCCAGCAGTCCAAGACTGAACACTGAAGCTTTCTTT.

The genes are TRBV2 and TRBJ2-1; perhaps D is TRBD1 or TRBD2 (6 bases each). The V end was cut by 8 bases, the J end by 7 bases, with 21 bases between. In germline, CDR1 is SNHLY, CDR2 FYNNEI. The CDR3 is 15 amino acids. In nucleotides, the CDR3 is TGTGCCAGCGACCAACAGGGCGGAGGGTATAATGAGCAGTTCTTC. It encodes CASDQQGGGYNEQFF.

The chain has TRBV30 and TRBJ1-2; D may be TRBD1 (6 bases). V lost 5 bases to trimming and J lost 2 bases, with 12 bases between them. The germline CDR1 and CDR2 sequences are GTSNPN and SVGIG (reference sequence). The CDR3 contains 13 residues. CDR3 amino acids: CAWALGQNYGYTF. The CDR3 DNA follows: TGTGCCTGGGCTCTCGGACAGAACTATGGCTACACCTTC.

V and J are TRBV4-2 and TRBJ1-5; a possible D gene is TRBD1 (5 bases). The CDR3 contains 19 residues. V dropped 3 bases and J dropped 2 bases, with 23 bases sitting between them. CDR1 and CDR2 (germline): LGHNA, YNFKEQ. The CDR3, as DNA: TGTGCCAGCAGCCAGGGAGTATGGAGGGGCTTTCGGGGCAATCAGCCCCAGCATTTT. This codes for CASSQGVWRGFRGNQPQHF.

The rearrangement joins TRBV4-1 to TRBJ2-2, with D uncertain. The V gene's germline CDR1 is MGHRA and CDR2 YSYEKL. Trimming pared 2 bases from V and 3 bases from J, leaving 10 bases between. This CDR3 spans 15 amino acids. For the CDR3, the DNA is TGCGCCAGCAGCCAACGGACGGGCTACACCGGGGAGCTGTTTTTT. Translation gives CASSQRTGYTGELFF.

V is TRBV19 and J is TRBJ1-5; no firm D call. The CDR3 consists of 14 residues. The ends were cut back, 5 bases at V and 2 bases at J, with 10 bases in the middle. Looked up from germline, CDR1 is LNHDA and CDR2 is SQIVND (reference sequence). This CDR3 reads CASSSFLGNQPQHF. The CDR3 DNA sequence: TGTGCCAGTAGTTCCTTCCTGGGCAATCAGCCCCAGCATTTT.

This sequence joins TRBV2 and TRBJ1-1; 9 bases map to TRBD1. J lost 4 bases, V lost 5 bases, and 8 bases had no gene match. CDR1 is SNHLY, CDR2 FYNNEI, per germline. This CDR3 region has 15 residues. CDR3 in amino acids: CASSPWTGVSTEAFF. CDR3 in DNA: TGTGCCAGCAGTCCATGGACAGGGGTTTCCACTGAAGCTTTCTTT. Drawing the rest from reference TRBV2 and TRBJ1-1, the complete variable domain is EPEVTQTPSHQVTQMGQEVILRCVPISNHLYFYWYRQILGQKVEFLVSFYNNEISEKSEIFDDQFSVERPDGSNFTLKIRSTKLEDSAMYFCASSPWTGVSTEAFFGQGTRLTVV.

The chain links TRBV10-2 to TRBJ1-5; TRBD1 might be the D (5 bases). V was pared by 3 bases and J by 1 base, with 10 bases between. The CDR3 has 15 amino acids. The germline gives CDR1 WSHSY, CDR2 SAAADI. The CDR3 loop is CASSDSGVSNQPQHF. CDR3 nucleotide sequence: TGCGCCAGCAGTGATTCGGGGGTGAGCAATCAGCCCCAGCATTTT.